Presented here are 27 T cell receptor beta chains from one specimen sequenced in a study of shared clonotypes between healthy human individuals. The protocol was immunoSEQ multiplex PCR, while the TCRdb copy is restricted to in-frame clones and leaves out a portion. Found here are about 1,900,000 clones, about 95% of them singletons; the top ten hold roughly 1.2%. CD45RO-negative cells were positively selected for CCR7, leaving out terminally differentiated effector memory CD45RA+ cells. The source material was naive CD8+ T cells sorted from blood. These receptors originate from a young man in good health.

The chain combines TRBV5-3 with TRBJ1-4, with D tentatively TRBD1 (6 bases). TRBV5-3 belongs to the ORF category, with a function that is uncertain. Trimming removed 3 bases from V and 7 bases from J, with 16 bases in between. This CDR3 is 15 amino acids long. The CDR3, as DNA: TGTGCCAGAAGCTCAAAAAGGGGGTCTGGTGAAAAACTGTTTTTT. Protein sequence: CARSSKRGSGEKLFF.

The rearrangement uses TRBV30 and TRBJ1-1; D unresolved. Trimming cost V 0 bases and J 2 bases, with 7 bases left between them. The CDR3 extends over 13 amino acids. CDR1 GTSNPN and CDR2 SVGIG come from the germline V gene (reference sequence). This CDR3 reads CAWSVMTNTEAFF. In nucleotides, the CDR3 is TGTGCCTGGAGTGTGATGACAAACACTGAAGCTTTCTTT.

CDR3 in DNA: TGTGCCAGCAGCTTAGAGGGAGACAGGGGGGCTTACAATGAGCAGTTCTTC. Protein product: CASSLEGDRGAYNEQFF. The J gene is TRBJ2-1, the V gene TRBV11-2, with TRBD1 matching 9 bases. CDR1 is SGHAT, CDR2 FQNNGV, per germline. The trim removed 0 bases at V and 4 bases at J, leaving 7 bases unmatched. The CDR3 is 17 residues long.

A note on this clone: Other DNA sequences in this specimen translate into the identical CDR3. The V gene is TRBV5-6, the J gene TRBJ2-3; D ambiguous. Deletions cut 0 bases from V and 0 bases from J, with 5 bases between. CDR1 is SGHDT and CDR2 is YYEEEE in the germline V gene. CDR3 size: 14 residues. This CDR3 reads CASSLVESTDTQYF. The CDR3 DNA is TGTGCCAGCAGCTTGGTAGAGAGCACAGATACGCAGTATTTT.

Concerning this clone: The same CDR3 also results from other DNA sequences found in this sample. The chain has TRBV5-8 and TRBJ2-7, with D possibly being TRBD2 (6 bases). Germline values: CDR1 SGHTS, CDR2 YDEGEE. The CDR3 has 12 residues. V was trimmed by 4 bases and J by 4 bases, leaving 9 bases between them. CDR3 sequence (DNA): TGTGCCAGCAGCCTTCGGGGGTACGAGCAGTACTTC. Protein product: CASSLRGYEQYF.

The chain combines TRBV7-6 with TRBJ1-1, with a tentative D call TRBD1 (5 bases). Trimming stripped 5 bases from V and 3 bases from J, with 16 bases between. CDR3 length equals 15 residues. Germline V CDR1 and CDR2: SGHVS, FNYEAQ. CDR3 sequence reads: CASSPGDGFYTEAFF. The CDR3 nucleotides read TGTGCCAGCAGCCCGGGGGATGGATTTTACACTGAAGCTTTCTTT.

The rearrangement uses TRBV28 and TRBJ2-7; D is possibly TRBD1 or TRBD2 (5 bases each). V gave up 6 bases and J gave up 4 bases, with 16 bases separating them. This CDR3 spans 14 amino acids. Germline lookup yields CDR1 MDHEN and CDR2 SYDVKM. CDR3 sequence: CASREPGTVYEQYF. The DNA of the CDR3 is TGTGCCAGCAGGGAACCCGGGACGGTTTACGAGCAGTACTTC.

This chain joins TRBV5-4 and TRBJ2-5, with D perhaps being TRBD1 or TRBD2 (6 bases each). This CDR3 is 13 amino acids long. V was cut by 5 bases and J by 3 bases, with 11 bases left in between. Germline CDR1 and CDR2: SGHNT and YYREEE (reference sequence). CDR3 in amino acids: CASSRGLEETQYF. The CDR3 coding sequence is TGTGCCAGCAGTCGGGGGCTAGAAGAGACCCAGTACTTC.

This chain links TRBV7-9 with TRBJ2-3; D not resolved. The length of the CDR3 is 13 residues. Trimming stripped 3 bases from V and 4 bases from J, with 8 bases between. From germline, CDR1 is SEHNR and CDR2 FQNEAQ (reference sequence). CDR3 region: CASSFLLPDTQYF. The CDR3, as DNA: TGTGCCAGCAGCTTTCTTTTGCCAGATACGCAGTATTTT.

This rearrangement joins TRBV11-2 to TRBJ1-2; TRBD1 agrees at 12 bases. Germline lookup yields CDR1 SGHAT and CDR2 FQNNGV. Trimming removed 3 bases from V and 7 bases from J; junction bases left unmatched: 15. The CDR3 has 18 residues. This chain's CDR3 is CASSFSAAWGQGAPGYTF. CDR3 nucleotides: TGTGCCAGCAGCTTTAGCGCAGCATGGGGACAGGGGGCCCCTGGCTACACCTTC.

The chain has TRBV27 and TRBJ2-7, with 7 bases aligning to TRBD1. The CDR3 loop spans 13 amino acids. V dropped 5 bases and J dropped 5; count of bases not matched to a gene: 6. Germline assignment: CDR1 MNHEY and CDR2 SMNVEV (reference sequence). Written as DNA, the CDR3 is TGTGCCAGCAGTCCGACAGGGCTGCACGAGCAGTACTTC. This encodes CASSPTGLHEQYF.

The chain combines TRBV2 with TRBJ2-5; the D gene is possibly TRBD2 (5 bases). Trimming removed 3 bases from V and 5 bases from J, with 10 bases in between. The CDR3 length is 13 residues. Germline V gene data show CDR1 as SNHLY and CDR2 as FYNNEI. This CDR3 is CASSDHGKETQYF. CDR3 coding DNA: TGTGCCAGCAGTGACCACGGGAAGGAGACCCAGTACTTC.

This clone was found once. The chain combines TRBV27 with TRBJ2-7; a possible D gene is TRBD2 (5 bases). The germline gives CDR1 MNHEY, CDR2 SMNVEV (reference sequence). V lost 4 bases and J 4 bases, leaving 14 bases between the germline ends. CDR3 length: 14 residues. The CDR3 spells CASSSSSTGYEQYF. The CDR3 DNA follows: TGTGCCAGCAGTTCCTCCTCTACGGGGTACGAGCAGTACTTC.

The V call is TRBV21-1, the J call TRBJ2-5; the DNA was not compared with TRBD1, the D call given in the table. TRBV21-1 is annotated as a pseudogene. The CDR3 totals 13 residues. For the CDR3, the DNA is TGTGCCAGCAGCAATTCGGTCCAGGCGACCCAGTACTTC. The encoded protein is CASSNSVQATQYF.

The rearrangement links TRBV4-1 to TRBJ2-7, with TRBD1 matching 7 bases. This CDR3 has 17 residues. Germline lookup yields CDR1 MGHRA and CDR2 YSYEKL. V dropped 1 base and J dropped 1; count of bases not matched to a gene: 10. CDR3 coding DNA: TGCGCCAGCAGCCAAGGAACCGTCGGACAGGCGTCCTACGAGCAGTACTTC. This codes for CASSQGTVGQASYEQYF.

This chain connects TRBV5-4 to TRBJ2-5; TRBD2 matches 13 bases. The germline V gene has CDR1 SGHNT and CDR2 YYREEE (reference sequence). V trimming: 0 bases; J trimming: 3 bases; junction bases outside the gene matches: 5. The CDR3 runs 17 residues. CDR3 nucleotides: TGTGCCAGCAGCTTGGGGACTAGCGGGGGAATAAAAGAGACCCAGTACTTC. It encodes CASSLGTSGGIKETQYF.

The chain links TRBV10-2 to TRBJ2-6; D remains ambiguous. The germline V gene encodes CDR1 WSHSY and CDR2 SAAADI. V gave up 2 bases and J gave up 2 bases, with 10 bases separating them. The CDR3 totals 16 residues. CDR3 in amino acids: CASSEAGVAGANVLTF. CDR3 DNA: TGCGCCAGCAGTGAGGCTGGCGTCGCTGGGGCCAACGTCCTGACTTTC.

The chain joins TRBV4-1 to TRBJ2-1; 9 bases are a match to TRBD2. V shed 2 bases, J shed 0 bases, and the junction held 5 bases outside the gene matches. This CDR3 has 17 amino acids. The germline CDR1 and CDR2 sequences are MGHRA and YSYEKL. The CDR3 is CASSQHSGGPSYNEQFF. In DNA form, the CDR3 reads TGCGCCAGCAGCCAACATAGCGGGGGCCCCTCCTACAATGAGCAGTTCTTC.

V usage is TRBV10-3 and J usage is TRBJ1-3, with TRBD1 matching 8 bases. Germline values: CDR1 ENHRY, CDR2 SYGVKD. The CDR3 is 14 amino acids. Trimming took 10 bases from V and 4 from J; bases not matched to a gene: 9. CDR3 nucleotide sequence: TGTGCCAGTACTGGGACAGGTGGGGGAAACACCATATATTTT. Protein sequence: CASTGTGGGNTIYF.

V usage is TRBV5-1 and J usage is TRBJ1-2; TRBD1 might be the D (6 bases). The CDR3 contains 13 residues. V shed 3 bases and J shed 6 bases, with 12 bases lying between them. Germline CDR1 SGHRS, CDR2 YFSETQ. For the CDR3, the DNA is TGCGCCAGCAGCTCCCAATACAGGGATGGCTACACCTTC. Amino acids: CASSSQYRDGYTF.

The rearrangement uses TRBV2 and TRBJ2-1; tentative D call: TRBD2 (6 bases). CDR1 is SNHLY and CDR2 is FYNNEI in the germline V gene. CDR3 length: 14 residues. The V and J ends lost 4 bases and 8 bases respectively, with 15 bases between them. CDR3 DNA sequence: TGTGCCAGCAGTGGACTAGAGGGGATGGATGAGCAGTTCTTC. As protein: CASSGLEGMDEQFF.

The J gene is TRBJ1-1, the V gene TRBV4-1; D may be TRBD1 (6 bases). Trimming stripped 4 bases from V and 7 bases from J, with 10 bases between. The CDR3 contains 12 residues. CDR1 is MGHRA and CDR2 is YSYEKL in the germline V gene. CDR3 nucleotide sequence: TGCGCCAGCAGCCCTGACAGGTTTGAAGCTTTCTTT. It is translated as CASSPDRFEAFF.

This rearrangement joins TRBV18 to TRBJ2-5, with a tentative D call TRBD2 (6 bases). The CDR3 has 15 amino acids. Germline CDR1 reads KGHSH; CDR2 reads LQKENI. With 0 bases removed from V and 3 bases from J, the gap between germline ends came to 11 bases. CDR3 DNA: TGTGCCAGCTCACCACCCTATAGCGGAGAAGAGACCCAGTACTTC. It encodes CASSPPYSGEETQYF. The whole variable domain, remainder taken from reference TRBV18 and TRBJ2-5, is NAGVMQNPRHLVRRRGQEARLRCSPMKGHSHVYWYRQLPEEGLKFMVYLQKENIIDESGMPKERFSAEFPKEGPSILRIQQVVRGDSAAYFCASSPPYSGEETQYFGPGTRLLVL.

Turning to this clone: One end of the junction varies from germline; a read error may be responsible. J is TRBJ2-7 and V is TRBV13; 8 bases match TRBD1. The CDR3 covers 14 residues. CDR1 is PRHDT and CDR2 is FYEKMQ in the germline V gene (reference sequence). The CDR3 loop is CASSLGQGDHEQYF. The CDR3, as DNA: TGTGCCAGCAGCCTAGGACAGGGCGACCACGAGCAGTACTTC.

The chain links TRBV6-5 to TRBJ1-2; 9 bases line up with TRBD1. Per the germline V gene, CDR1 is MNHEY and CDR2 is SVGAGI. V was clipped by 5 bases and J by 7 bases; unmatched bases: 11. The length of the CDR3 is 15 residues. The CDR3 DNA reads TGTGCCAGCAGTCTAGGAGAGGGACAGGGCTCTGGCTACACCTTC. This encodes CASSLGEGQGSGYTF.

V is TRBV6-5 and J is TRBJ2-1, with D tentatively TRBD1 or TRBD2 (5 bases each). The CDR3 contains 16 residues. The germline V and J ends were trimmed by 0 bases and 3 bases, with 12 bases remaining between them. The germline gives CDR1 MNHEY, CDR2 SVGAGI. CDR3 in amino acids: CASSYSRVGDYNEQFF. CDR3 DNA sequence: TGTGCCAGCAGTTACTCGAGGGTGGGGGACTACAATGAGCAGTTCTTC.

The chain couples TRBV7-3 to TRBJ1-6, with a weak D call TRBD1 (6 bases). V gave up 7 bases and J gave up 7 bases, with 14 bases separating them. CDR3 size: 14 residues. Germline-derived CDR1 and CDR2 are SGHTA and FQGTGA. CDR3 DNA: TGTGCCAGCACCCTCCTACAGGGAAATTCACCCCTCCACTTT. Encoded protein: CASTLLQGNSPLHF.